What follows are 24 T cell receptor beta chains derived from one specimen sequenced in a study of blood T cell repertoires in COVID-19. Some clones are missing from TCRdb's copy, which holds only in-frame ones; the method was immunoSEQ multiplex PCR. This sample has 85,000 to 120,000 clones; 84% occur once, and the top ten carry around 15%. Material for sequencing was peripheral blood. Receptors were obtained from a woman aged 55-69 years with acute or convalescent COVID-19.

The chain recombines TRBV19 with TRBJ2-1; D is unresolved. Germline V gene data show CDR1 as LNHDA and CDR2 as SQIVND (reference sequence). With 9 bases removed from V and 1 base from J, the gap between germline ends came to 16 bases. This CDR3 is 15 amino acids long. The CDR3 loop reads CASSLVVRSYNEQFF. The CDR3 DNA follows: TGTGCCAGCTCCCTGGTTGTTCGGTCCTACAATGAGCAGTTCTTC. Based on the CDR3 plus reference TRBV19 and TRBJ2-1, the full variable domain is DGGITQSPKYLFRKEGQNVTLSCEQNLNHDAMYWYRQDPGQGLRLIYYSQIVNDFQKGDIAEGYSVSREKKESFPLTVTSAQKNPTAFYLCASSLVVRSYNEQFFGPGTRLTVL.

The chain uses TRBV2 and TRBJ1-6; TRBD1 aligns across 8 bases. This CDR3 region has 15 residues. Germline lookup yields CDR1 SNHLY and CDR2 FYNNEI. The V segment lost 0 bases and the J segment 14 bases; nucleotides outside the gene matches: 9. The CDR3 nucleotides read TGTGCCAGCAGTGAAGCTACCGGACAGGGTATTTCCCTCCACTTT. Translation gives CASSEATGQGISLHF.

The chain carries TRBV2 and TRBJ1-2; 9 bases line up with TRBD1. The CDR3 has 12 amino acids. Germline lookup yields CDR1 SNHLY and CDR2 FYNNEI. V lost 6 bases to trimming and J lost 8 bases; unmatched junction nucleotides: 4. CDR3 DNA sequence: TGTGCCAGCAGGGACAGGGGAAGCGGCTACACCTTC. Translated, it gives CASRDRGSGYTF.

The rearrangement joins TRBV28 to TRBJ1-2; 7 nucleotides agree with TRBD1. Germline V gene sequence: CDR1 MDHEN, CDR2 SYDVKM. The CDR3 runs 15 residues. The V gene end was trimmed by 5 bases and the J gene end by 8 bases; junction bases not matched to a gene: 14. This CDR3 is CASSPSRQGFGGYTF. CDR3 sequence (DNA): TGTGCCAGCAGTCCCTCTCGACAGGGATTTGGCGGCTACACCTTC.

The chain uses TRBV6-1 and TRBJ1-5; D ambiguous. The V and J ends lost 2 bases and 4 bases respectively, with 18 bases between them. Per the germline V gene, CDR1 is MNHNS and CDR2 is SASEGT. The CDR3 contains 17 residues. The CDR3 sequence: CASSERMEGEVNQPQHF. In DNA form, the CDR3 reads TGTGCCAGCAGTGAACGAATGGAAGGAGAAGTGAATCAGCCCCAGCATTTT.

The chain links TRBV5-4 to TRBJ1-2; maybe TRBD1 (5 bases). This CDR3 has 14 residues. The V and J ends lost 2 bases and 5 bases respectively, with 13 bases between them. CDR1 SGHNT and CDR2 YYREEE come from the germline V gene (reference sequence). The CDR3 nucleotides are TGTGCCAGCAGCTTAAGGCAGGGATCGTATGGCTACACCTTC. As protein: CASSLRQGSYGYTF.

This chain links TRBV6-5 with TRBJ1-5; 7 bases align to TRBD1. Trimming removed 6 bases from V and 5 bases from J; junction bases left unmatched: 4. Germline V lookup: CDR1 MNHEY, CDR2 SVGAGI. The CDR3 consists of 13 residues. The CDR3 coding sequence is TGTGCCAGCAGCGCCAGGGGGGATCAGCCCCAGCATTTT. Encoded protein: CASSARGDQPQHF.

The V call is TRBV10-2, the J call TRBJ2-5; 9 bases agree with TRBD2. The V segment lost 10 bases and the J segment 5 bases; nucleotides outside the gene matches: 17. The V gene's germline CDR1 is WSHSY and CDR2 SAAADI. The CDR3 runs 16 residues. Here the CDR3 DNA reads TGCGCCACCGGTCCTGGGACTAGCTGGAGGAAGGAGACCCAGTACTTC. It is translated as CATGPGTSWRKETQYF.

V usage is TRBV28 and J usage is TRBJ1-5; D might be TRBD1 (5 bases). CDR1 and CDR2 (germline): MDHEN, SYDVKM. Deletions cut 2 bases from V and 6 bases from J, with 17 bases between. This CDR3 comprises 16 residues. CDR3 in amino acids: CASSLGLLGQGQPQHF. Here the CDR3 DNA reads TGTGCCAGCAGTTTAGGTTTGTTGGGGCAGGGTCAGCCCCAGCATTTT. Together with reference TRBV28 and TRBJ1-5, the CDR3 gives the full variable domain: DVKVTQSSRYLVKRTGEKVFLECVQDMDHENMFWYRQDPGLGLRLIYFSYDVKMKEKGDIPEGYSVSREKKERFSLILESASTNQTSMYLCASSLGLLGQGQPQHFGDGTRLSIL.

This clone came up once. The CDR3 is CAWSADSSYEQYF. CDR3 coding DNA: TGTGCCTGGAGTGCGGACAGCTCCTACGAGCAGTACTTC. This chain links TRBV30 with TRBJ2-7; D possibly corresponds to TRBD1 (6 bases). The CDR3 is made up of 13 amino acids. V was cut by 1 base and J by 0 bases, with 7 bases left in between. Germline V gene sequence: CDR1 GTSNPN, CDR2 SVGIG (reference sequence).

The rearrangement links TRBV19 to TRBJ2-1, with 8 bases identical to TRBD2. Germline loops: CDR1 LNHDA, CDR2 SQIVND (reference sequence). Trimming removed 3 bases from V and 6 bases from J; junction bases left unmatched: 7. CDR3 length: 15 amino acids. The CDR3 protein is CASSILGTSINEQFF. CDR3 DNA: TGTGCCAGTAGTATTTTAGGGACTAGTATCAATGAGCAGTTCTTC.

This chain connects TRBV7-2 to TRBJ1-2, with D possibly being TRBD1 (6 bases). Per germline, CDR1 SGHTA and CDR2 FQGNSA. Between the trimmed V and J ends, which lost 1 base and 2 bases, there was a span of 8 bases. This CDR3 spans 14 amino acids. In DNA form, the CDR3 reads TGTGCCAGCAGCTTAGGAGGGACAAACTATGGCTACACCTTC. Protein product: CASSLGGTNYGYTF. Full variable domain (rest looked up from reference TRBV7-2 and TRBJ1-2): GAGVSQSPSNKVTEKGKDVELRCDPISGHTALYWYRQSLGQGLEFLIYFQGNSAPDKSGLPSDRFSAERTGGSVSTLTIQRTQQEDSAVYLCASSLGGTNYGYTFGSGTRLTVV.

J is TRBJ1-6 and V is TRBV19, with D maybe TRBD1 (5 bases). The CDR3 is made up of 14 amino acids. The germline V gene encodes CDR1 LNHDA and CDR2 SQIVND (reference sequence). V lost 3 bases to trimming and J lost 7 bases, with 10 bases between them. Written as DNA, the CDR3 is TGTGCCAGTAGTATGACAGCGAGGAATTCACCCCTCCACTTT. Protein: CASSMTARNSPLHF.

The CDR3 here is CASSFGTGGYNEQFF. The CDR3 DNA reads TGTGCCAGCAGCTTCGGGACAGGGGGGTACAATGAGCAGTTCTTC. The chain joins TRBV7-9 to TRBJ2-1; 11 bases fit TRBD1. J was trimmed by 4 bases and V by 3 bases; bases with no gene match: 2. In germline, CDR1 is SEHNR, CDR2 FQNEAQ (reference sequence). The CDR3 consists of 15 residues. The full variable domain, rest sourced from reference TRBV7-9 and TRBJ2-1, is DTGVSQNPRHKITKRGQNVTFRCDPISEHNRLYWYRQTLGQGPEFLTYFQNEAQLEKSRLLSDRFSAERPKGSFSTLEIQRTEQGDSAMYLCASSFGTGGYNEQFFGPGTRLTVL.

The chain has TRBV5-1 and TRBJ2-3; 7 bases line up with TRBD1. With V trimmed by 2 bases and J by 1 base, 1 base remained unmatched. Germline V gives CDR1 SGHRS, CDR2 YFSETQ. The CDR3 consists of 14 residues. CDR3 in amino acids: CASSFDRGTDTQYF. The CDR3 DNA is TGCGCCAGCAGCTTTGACAGGGGCACAGATACGCAGTATTTT.

J is TRBJ2-1 and V is TRBV11-2; D may be TRBD1 (6 bases). Germline V gene lookup returns CDR1 SGHAT and CDR2 FQNNGV. The CDR3 has 18 amino acids. Trimming removed 2 bases at V and 7 bases at J, with 24 bases between. In nucleotides, the CDR3 is TGTGCCAGCAGCTTACCCTTCGACCGGGACACCCGCGGAAATGAGCAGTTCTTC. This translates into CASSLPFDRDTRGNEQFF.

This clone is a singleton in its sample. The chain carries TRBV19 and TRBJ2-5, with a weak D call TRBD1 (7 bases). The germline gives CDR1 LNHDA, CDR2 SQIVND (reference sequence). CDR3 length: 14 residues. Deletions cut 3 bases from V and 5 bases from J, with 13 bases between. This CDR3 reads CASSIRQGGETQYF. CDR3 bases: TGTGCCAGTAGTATTCGACAGGGAGGCGAGACCCAGTACTTC.

In this sample, this clone turned up a few times. The rearrangement uses TRBV28 and TRBJ1-4, with 11 bases identical to TRBD1. Germline CDR1 and CDR2: MDHEN and SYDVKM. V dropped 5 bases and J dropped 10; count of bases not matched to a gene: 12. This CDR3 contains 16 residues. CDR3 in amino acids: CASSPLTGTGGLKLFF. The CDR3 nucleotides read TGTGCCAGCAGTCCGCTCACCGGGACAGGGGGTTTAAAACTGTTTTTT.

The V and J genes are TRBV6-5 and TRBJ1-1; D is undetermined. The CDR3 consists of 13 residues. The germline V and J ends were trimmed by 5 bases and 0 bases, with 7 bases remaining between them. From germline, CDR1 is MNHEY and CDR2 SVGAGI. CDR3 nucleotide sequence: TGTGCCAGCAGTCTTGAGCTGAACACTGAAGCTTTCTTT. This codes for CASSLELNTEAFF.

The rearrangement uses TRBV5-1 and TRBJ2-3, with D possibly being TRBD1 (6 bases). Germline V gives CDR1 SGHRS, CDR2 YFSETQ. V dropped 4 bases and J dropped 4 bases, with 16 bases sitting between them. The CDR3 has 15 residues. CDR3 sequence: CASSPLEQGSDTQYF. For the CDR3, the DNA is TGCGCCAGCAGCCCACTAGAACAGGGATCAGATACGCAGTATTTT.

The chain links TRBV11-2 to TRBJ2-2; D is undetermined. CDR1 SGHAT and CDR2 FQNNGV come from the germline V gene. CDR3 length: 14 amino acids. Deletions cut 4 bases from V and 3 bases from J, with 9 bases between. The CDR3 sequence is CASSSVPHTGELFF. The CDR3, as DNA: TGTGCCAGCAGCTCGGTACCCCACACCGGGGAGCTGTTTTTT.

The J gene is TRBJ2-1, the V gene TRBV7-8; TRBD2 is a possible D gene (6 bases). This CDR3 spans 14 amino acids. V was cut by 2 bases and J by 6 bases, with 11 bases left in between. Germline CDR1 is SGHVS and CDR2 is FQNEAQ. CDR3 DNA sequence: TGTGCCAGCAGCTTACGGGTAGCGGTCAATGAGCAGTTCTTC. Translating gives CASSLRVAVNEQFF. The variable domain in full, with the rest retrieved from reference TRBV7-8 and TRBJ2-1, is GAGVSQSPRYKVAKRGQDVALRCDPISGHVSLFWYQQALGQGPEFLTYFQNEAQLDKSGLPSDRFFAERPEGSVSTLKIQRTQQEDSAVYLCASSLRVAVNEQFFGPGTRLTVL.

The V and J genes are TRBV2 and TRBJ2-7; 7 positions agree with TRBD1. V shed 2 bases and J 0 bases; nucleotides not matched to a gene: 7. CDR1 and CDR2 (germline): SNHLY, FYNNEI. CDR3 length equals 16 residues. CDR3 nucleotides: TGTGCCAGCAGTGAAACTATAGGACAGGTCTCCTACGAGCAGTACTTC. Protein: CASSETIGQVSYEQYF.

The rearrangement links TRBV20-1 to TRBJ2-2; 13 positions agree with TRBD2. Germline V gene sequence: CDR1 DFQATT, CDR2 SNEGSKA (reference sequence). V trimming: 3 bases; J trimming: 5 bases; junction bases outside the gene matches: 6. The CDR3 extends over 16 amino acids. CDR3 in DNA: TGCAGTGCTAGTCGACTAGCGGGAGGAAGGACCGGGGAGCTGTTTTTT. Translation gives CSASRLAGGRTGELFF.